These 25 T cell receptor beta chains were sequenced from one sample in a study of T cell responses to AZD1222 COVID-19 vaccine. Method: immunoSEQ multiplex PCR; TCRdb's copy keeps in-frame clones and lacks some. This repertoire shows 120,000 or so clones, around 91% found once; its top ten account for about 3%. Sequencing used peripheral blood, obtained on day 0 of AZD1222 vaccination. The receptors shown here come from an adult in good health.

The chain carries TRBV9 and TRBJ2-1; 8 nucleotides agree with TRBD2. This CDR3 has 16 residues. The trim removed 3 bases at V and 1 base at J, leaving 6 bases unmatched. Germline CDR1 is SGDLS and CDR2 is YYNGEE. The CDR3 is CASSGRASGSYNEQFF. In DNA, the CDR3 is TGTGCCAGCAGCGGAAGAGCTAGCGGGTCCTACAATGAGCAGTTCTTC.

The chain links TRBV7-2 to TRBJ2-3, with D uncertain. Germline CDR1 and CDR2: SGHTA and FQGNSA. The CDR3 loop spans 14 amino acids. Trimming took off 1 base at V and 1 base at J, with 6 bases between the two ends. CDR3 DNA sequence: TGTGCCAGCAGCTTAGGTTTCGGCACAGATACGCAGTATTTT. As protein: CASSLGFGTDTQYF.

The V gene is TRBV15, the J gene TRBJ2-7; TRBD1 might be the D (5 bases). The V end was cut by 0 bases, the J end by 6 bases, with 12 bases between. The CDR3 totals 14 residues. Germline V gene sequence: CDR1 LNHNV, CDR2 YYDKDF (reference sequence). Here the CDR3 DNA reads TGTGCCACCAGCAGAGAGCCAGGGTTGGGCGAGCAGTACTTC. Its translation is CATSREPGLGEQYF.

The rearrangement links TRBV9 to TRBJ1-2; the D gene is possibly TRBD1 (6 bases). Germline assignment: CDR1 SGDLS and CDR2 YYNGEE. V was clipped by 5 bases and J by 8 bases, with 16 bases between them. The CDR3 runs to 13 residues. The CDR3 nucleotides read TGTGCCAGCAGTCTAATCCCAGGGGAGGGCTACACCTTC. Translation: CASSLIPGEGYTF.

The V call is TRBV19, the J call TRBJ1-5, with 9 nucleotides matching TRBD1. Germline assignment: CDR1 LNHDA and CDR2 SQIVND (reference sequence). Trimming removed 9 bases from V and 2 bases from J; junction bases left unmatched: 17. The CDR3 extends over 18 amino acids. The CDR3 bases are TGTGCCAGCAAAAACAGGGGGCGAATCGGCTTAGGCAATCAGCCCCAGCATTTT. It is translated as CASKNRGRIGLGNQPQHF.

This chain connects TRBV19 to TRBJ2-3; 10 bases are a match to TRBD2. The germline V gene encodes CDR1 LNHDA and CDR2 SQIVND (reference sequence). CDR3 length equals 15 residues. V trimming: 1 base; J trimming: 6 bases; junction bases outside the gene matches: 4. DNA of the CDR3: TGTGCCAGTAGTATAGTAGCGGGAGGTGTCGATACGCAGTATTTT. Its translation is CASSIVAGGVDTQYF.

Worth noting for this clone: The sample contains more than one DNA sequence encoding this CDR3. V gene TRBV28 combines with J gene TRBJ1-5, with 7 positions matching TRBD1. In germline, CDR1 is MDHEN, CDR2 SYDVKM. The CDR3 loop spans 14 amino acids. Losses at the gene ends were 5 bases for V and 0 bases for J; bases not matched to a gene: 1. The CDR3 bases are TGTGCCAGCAGTGGGACAGATAGCAATCAGCCCCAGCATTTT. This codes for CASSGTDSNQPQHF.

CDR3 sequence: CASSFNQPTEAFF. The CDR3 DNA reads as TGTGCCAGCAGCTTCAATCAGCCCACTGAAGCTTTCTTT. The chain links TRBV7-2 to TRBJ1-1; unclear D gene. The CDR3 runs 13 residues. V was cut by 3 bases and J by 4 bases, with 9 bases left in between. Germline V gives CDR1 SGHTA, CDR2 FQGNSA.

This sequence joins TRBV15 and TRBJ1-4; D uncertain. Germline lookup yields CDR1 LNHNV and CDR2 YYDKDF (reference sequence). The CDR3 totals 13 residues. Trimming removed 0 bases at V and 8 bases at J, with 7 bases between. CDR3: CATSRDRGEKLFF. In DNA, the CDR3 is TGTGCCACCAGCAGAGATCGCGGCGAAAAACTGTTTTTT.

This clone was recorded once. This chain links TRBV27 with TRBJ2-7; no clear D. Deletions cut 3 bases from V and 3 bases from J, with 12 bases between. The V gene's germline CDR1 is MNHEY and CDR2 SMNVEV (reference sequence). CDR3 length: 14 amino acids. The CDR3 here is CASSLSGRVYEQYF. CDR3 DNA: TGTGCCAGCAGTTTGTCGGGTAGAGTCTACGAGCAGTACTTC.

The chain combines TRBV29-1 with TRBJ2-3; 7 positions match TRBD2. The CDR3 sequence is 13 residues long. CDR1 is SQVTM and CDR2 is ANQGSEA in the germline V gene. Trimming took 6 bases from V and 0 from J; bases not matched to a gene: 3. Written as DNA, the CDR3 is TGCAGCGTCCATAGCGGGAGCACAGATACGCAGTATTTT. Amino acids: CSVHSGSTDTQYF.

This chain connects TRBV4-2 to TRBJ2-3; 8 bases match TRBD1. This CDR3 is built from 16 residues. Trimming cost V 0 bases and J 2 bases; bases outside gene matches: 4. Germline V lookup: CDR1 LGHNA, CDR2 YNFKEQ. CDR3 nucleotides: TGTGCCAGCAGCCAAGAGAGGACAGGGATCACAGATACGCAGTATTTT. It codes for CASSQERTGITDTQYF.

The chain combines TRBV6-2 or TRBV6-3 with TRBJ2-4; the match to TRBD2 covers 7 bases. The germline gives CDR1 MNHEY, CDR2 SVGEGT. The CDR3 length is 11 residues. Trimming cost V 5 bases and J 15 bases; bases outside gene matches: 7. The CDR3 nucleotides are TGTGCCAGCAGTGCGGGAGTAGGTTGGTACTTC. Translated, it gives CASSAGVGWYF.

CDR3 DNA: TGTGCCAGCAGCTTGGGTACTAGCGGGGGGTCCACAGATACGCAGTATTTT. This sequence encodes CASSLGTSGGSTDTQYF. This chain links TRBV7-7 with TRBJ2-3; the match to TRBD2 covers 12 bases. Germline loops: CDR1 SSHAT, CDR2 FNYEAQ (reference sequence). V trimming: 3 bases; J trimming: 2 bases; junction bases outside the gene matches: 6. The CDR3 is 17 amino acids.

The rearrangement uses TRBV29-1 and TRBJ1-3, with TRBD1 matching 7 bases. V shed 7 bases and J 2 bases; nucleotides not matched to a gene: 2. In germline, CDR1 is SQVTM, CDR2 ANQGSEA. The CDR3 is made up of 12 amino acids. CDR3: CSAQGAGNTIYF. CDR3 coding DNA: TGCAGCGCTCAGGGGGCTGGAAACACCATATATTTT.

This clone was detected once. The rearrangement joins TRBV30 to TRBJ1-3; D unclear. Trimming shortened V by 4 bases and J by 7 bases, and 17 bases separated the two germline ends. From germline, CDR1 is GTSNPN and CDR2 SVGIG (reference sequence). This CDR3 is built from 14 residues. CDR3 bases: TGTGCCTGGACTCTTCCACTAAAGTCGAACACCATATATTTT. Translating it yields CAWTLPLKSNTIYF.

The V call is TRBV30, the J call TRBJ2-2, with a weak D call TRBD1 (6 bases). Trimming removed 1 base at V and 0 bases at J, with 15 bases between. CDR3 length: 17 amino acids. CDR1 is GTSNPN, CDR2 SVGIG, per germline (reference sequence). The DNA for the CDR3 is TGTGCCTGGAGTGGGTTGGGGACAATTGCGAACACCGGGGAGCTGTTTTTT. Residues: CAWSGLGTIANTGELFF.

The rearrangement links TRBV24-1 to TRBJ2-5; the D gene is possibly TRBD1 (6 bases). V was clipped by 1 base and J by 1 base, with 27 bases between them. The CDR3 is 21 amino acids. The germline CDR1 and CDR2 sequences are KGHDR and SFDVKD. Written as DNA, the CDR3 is TGTGCCACCAGTGATTTACGCCACTTAGGCAGGGGCGAGGTTCTCCAAGAGACCCAGTACTTC. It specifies CATSDLRHLGRGEVLQETQYF.

The CDR3 sequence is CASSYPTSGRVTYEQYF. For the CDR3, the DNA is TGTGCCAGCAGTTACCCCACTAGCGGGAGGGTTACCTACGAGCAGTACTTC. The chain uses TRBV6-2 or TRBV6-3 and TRBJ2-7, with 13 bases matching TRBD2. V was pared by 2 bases and J by 2 bases, with 6 bases of the junction left unmatched. The CDR3 length is 17 residues. Germline assignment: CDR1 MNHEY and CDR2 SVGEGT.

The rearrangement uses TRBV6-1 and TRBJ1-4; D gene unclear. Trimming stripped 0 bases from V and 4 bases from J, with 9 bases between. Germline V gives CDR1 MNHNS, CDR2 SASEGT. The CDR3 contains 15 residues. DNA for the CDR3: TGTGCCAGCAGTGAAGCGCGGGGTTATAATGAAAAACTGTTTTTT. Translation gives CASSEARGYNEKLFF.

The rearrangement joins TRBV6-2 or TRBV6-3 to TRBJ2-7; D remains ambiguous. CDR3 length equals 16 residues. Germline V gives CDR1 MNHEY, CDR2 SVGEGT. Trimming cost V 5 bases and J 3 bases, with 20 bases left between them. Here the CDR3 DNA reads TGTGCCAGCAGTCCGAATCCCCCGGAAGGGATCTACGAGCAGTACTTC. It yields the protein CASSPNPPEGIYEQYF.

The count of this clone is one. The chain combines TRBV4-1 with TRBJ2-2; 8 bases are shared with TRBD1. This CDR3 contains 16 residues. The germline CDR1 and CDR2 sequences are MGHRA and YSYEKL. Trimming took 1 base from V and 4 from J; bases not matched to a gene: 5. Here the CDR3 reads CASSQVGRGLTGELFF. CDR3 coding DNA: TGCGCCAGCAGCCAAGTAGGCAGGGGGCTCACCGGGGAGCTGTTTTTT.

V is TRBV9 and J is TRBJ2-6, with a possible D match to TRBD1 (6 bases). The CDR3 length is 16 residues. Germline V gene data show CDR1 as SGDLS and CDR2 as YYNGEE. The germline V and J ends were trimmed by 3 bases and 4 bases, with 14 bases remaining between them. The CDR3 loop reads CASSGYRVGGANVLTF. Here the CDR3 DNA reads TGTGCCAGCAGCGGATACAGGGTTGGAGGGGCCAACGTCCTGACTTTC.

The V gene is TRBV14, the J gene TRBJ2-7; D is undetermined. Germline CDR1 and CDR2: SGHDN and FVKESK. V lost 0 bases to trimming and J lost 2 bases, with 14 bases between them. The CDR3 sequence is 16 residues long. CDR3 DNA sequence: TGTGCCAGCAGCCAAGAAGGTCCCGGCAGTACCTACGAGCAGTACTTC. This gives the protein CASSQEGPGSTYEQYF.

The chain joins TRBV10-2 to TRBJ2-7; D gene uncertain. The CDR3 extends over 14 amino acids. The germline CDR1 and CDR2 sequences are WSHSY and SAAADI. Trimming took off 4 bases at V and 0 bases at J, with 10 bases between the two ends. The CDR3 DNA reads TGCGCCAGCAGTGCCTCTAGAATCTCCTACGAGCAGTACTTC. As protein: CASSASRISYEQYF.